The 4 T cell receptor beta chains in this list originate from one sample, sequenced in a study of Ad26.COV2.S vaccination and SARS-CoV-2 variants. As to treatment: 19 received Ad26.COV2.S at low or high dose, single or two shots; about 5 received placebo; per-sample allocation not given. Day 63 following the first vaccine or placebo injection was when the samples were taken. Measured with immunoSEQ multiplex PCR; TCRdb has only the in-frame clones, and not every one. The top ten hold less than 4% of the sample, which has about 350,000 clones, around 84% seen once. Sequenced material: peripheral blood, taken in a trial of Ad26.COV2.S vaccine versus placebo. These TCRs come from a person between 18 and 59 years old who received the Ad26.COV2.S COVID-19 vaccine or a placebo.

The genes are TRBV9 and TRBJ1-2; D possibly corresponds to TRBD1 (5 bases). CDR1 is SGDLS and CDR2 is YYNGEE in the germline V gene. V lost 0 bases to trimming and J lost 7 bases, with 10 bases between them. This CDR3 comprises 13 residues. DNA of the CDR3: TGTGCCAGCAGCGTAGTAGGGACGGGTGGCTACACCTTC. The encoded protein is CASSVVGTGGYTF.

The chain has TRBV19 and TRBJ1-2, with a weak D call TRBD1 (6 bases). The CDR3 consists of 16 residues. V lost 3 bases and J 6 bases, leaving 20 bases between the germline ends. Germline CDR1 reads LNHDA; CDR2 reads SQIVND (reference sequence). The CDR3 protein is CASSIPTGAGGNGYTF. The CDR3 DNA reads as TGTGCCAGTAGTATTCCAACGGGGGCCGGGGGGAATGGCTACACCTTC.

The chain couples TRBV9 to TRBJ2-3; 14 nucleotides line up with TRBD2. The CDR3 length is 17 residues. CDR1 and CDR2 from the germline V gene are SGDLS and YYNGEE. V gave up 4 bases and J gave up 3 bases; unmatched junction bases: 7. The CDR3 DNA is TGTGCCAGCAGCCCTCGACTAGCGGGAGGGTGGACAGATACGCAGTATTTT. It encodes CASSPRLAGGWTDTQYF.

The table lists this clone with a count of one. The gene calls are TRBV6-1 and TRBJ2-5; D is unresolved. V lost 10 bases and J 5 bases, leaving 11 bases between the germline ends. The germline gives CDR1 MNHNS, CDR2 SASEGT. This CDR3 is 11 amino acids long. Written as DNA, the CDR3 is TGTGCCACCTCCCTAATGGAGACCCAGTACTTC. Translation: CATSLMETQYF.